Listed below are T cell receptor beta chains from one sample, sequenced in a study of regulatory T cells in long-lasting Graves disease. TCRdb used MiXCR to reprocess the multiplex PCR reads, holding one entry per CDR3 protein. The data hold around 400,000 distinct CDR3 sequences, with roughly a fifth observed a single time. Sequencing was performed on peripheral blood mononuclear cells (PBMCs), taken when the disease was refractory, from a patient treated with antithyroid drugs. Receptors were obtained from a female donor with Graves disease. Both conserved end residues are part of each CDR3. The D gene is left open where the match is weak. Clone size is given for some rows only: seen once, a few or many times, or a class if the clone is expanded.

D,J,V,size,CDR3,DNA
TRBD2,TRBJ2-2,TRBV11-2,few,CASSLDGLAGYTGELFF,TGTGCCAGCAGCTTAGATGGACTAGCGGGATACACCGGGGAGCTGTTTTTT
NA,TRBJ1-4,TRBV3-1,many,CASSQVRAAELFF,TGTGCCAGCAGCCAAGTACGCGCCGCGGAATTGTTTTTT
NA,TRBJ2-5,TRBV9,many,CASSVYEQETQYF,TGTGCCAGCAGCGTCTACGAACAAGAGACCCAGTACTTC
TRBD1,TRBJ1-1,TRBV5-6,many,CASSGTGDTEAFF,TGTGCCAGCAGTGGCACAGGGGACACTGAAGCTTTCTTT
NA,TRBJ1-2,TRBV20-1,many,CSAIPGGLDYGYTF,TGCAGTGCTATTCCGGGGGGGTTGGACTATGGCTACACCTTC
TRBD1,TRBJ1-4,TRBV2,many,CASRPGTGGVEKLFF,TGTGCCAGCAGACCCGGGACAGGGGGTGTTGAAAAACTGTTTTTT
NA,TRBJ1-2,TRBV2,many,CASSDQGYYGYTF,TGTGCCAGCAGTGACCAGGGCTACTATGGCTACACCTTC
TRBD1,TRBJ1-4,TRBV7-9,NA,CASSLWTGLKKKLFF,TGTGCCAGCAGCTTATGGACAGGGTTAAAGAAGAAACTGTTTTTT
NA,TRBJ2-7,TRBV7-3,few,CASSLSGTDGAIEQYF,TGTGCCAGCAGCTTATCGGGTACGGACGGAGCTATCGAGCAGTACTTC
TRBD2,TRBJ2-2,TRBV5-1,NA,CASSLTSGRTVAGELFF,TGCGCCAGCAGCTTGACTAGCGGGAGGACTGTCGCCGGGGAGCTGTTTTTT
NA,TRBJ1-2,TRBV3-1,many,CASSQNDVYGYTF,TGTGCCAGCAGCCAAAATGACGTCTATGGCTACACCTTC
TRBD1,TRBJ2-7,TRBV2,many,CASSSGQSSYEQYF,TGTGCCAGCAGCTCGGGACAGAGCTCCTACGAGCAGTACTTC
TRBD1,TRBJ2-7,TRBV7-2,NA,CASSVGTRTGGTYEQYF,TGTGCCAGCAGCGTCGGGACACGAACAGGGGGAACCTACGAGCAGTACTTC
TRBD1,TRBJ1-2,TRBV6-5,many,CASSYGTADNGYTF,TGTGCCAGCAGTTACGGGACAGCGGATAATGGCTACACCTTC
NA,TRBJ1-5,TRBV28,many,CASSLWTGNQPQHF,TGTGCCAGCAGTCTCTGGACAGGCAATCAGCCCCAGCATTTT
TRBD1,TRBJ1-5,TRBV20-1,NA,CSAPSQGANNQPQHF,TGCAGTGCTCCGTCGCAGGGGGCTAACAATCAGCCCCAGCATTTT
NA,TRBJ1-1,TRBV7-9,few,CASSLVAGLTEAFF,TGTGCCAGCAGCTTAGTCGCGGGGCTTACTGAAGCTTTCTTT
TRBD2,TRBJ2-3,TRBV5-4,NA,CASSLEGWAGVTDTQYF,TGTGCCAGCAGCTTGGAGGGCTGGGCGGGAGTAACAGATACGCAGTATTTT
TRBD2,TRBJ2-7,TRBV5-1,many,CASSPRGRTYEQYF,TGCGCCAGCAGCCCCCGCGGGAGGACCTACGAGCAGTACTTC
NA,TRBJ2-3,TRBV28,many,CASNTSTDTQYF,TGTGCCAGCAATACAAGCACAGATACGCAGTATTTT
NA,TRBJ1-5,TRBV10-3,many,CAIETVYRYSNQPQHF,TGTGCCATCGAGACAGTGTACCGATATAGCAATCAGCCCCAGCATTTT
TRBD2,TRBJ2-7,TRBV20-1,NA,CSARDLGLADSSSYEQYF,TGCAGTGCTAGAGATTTGGGACTAGCGGACTCGAGCTCCTACGAGCAGTACTTC
NA,TRBJ1-1,TRBV10-3,many,CAISSQGDTEAFF,TGTGCCATCAGTTCACAGGGTGACACTGAAGCTTTCTTT
TRBD1,TRBJ2-7,TRBV20-1,many,CSARVKQGPYYYEQYF,TGCAGTGCTAGAGTTAAACAGGGGCCATATTACTACGAGCAGTACTTC
TRBD2,TRBJ2-7,TRBV6-5,many,CASSYPTSGSGEQYF,TGTGCCAGCAGTTACCCGACTAGCGGGAGTGGCGAGCAGTACTTC
NA,TRBJ2-2,TRBV4-2,NA,CASSQADFNTGELFF,TGTGCCAGCAGCCAAGCGGACTTTAACACCGGGGAGCTGTTTTTT